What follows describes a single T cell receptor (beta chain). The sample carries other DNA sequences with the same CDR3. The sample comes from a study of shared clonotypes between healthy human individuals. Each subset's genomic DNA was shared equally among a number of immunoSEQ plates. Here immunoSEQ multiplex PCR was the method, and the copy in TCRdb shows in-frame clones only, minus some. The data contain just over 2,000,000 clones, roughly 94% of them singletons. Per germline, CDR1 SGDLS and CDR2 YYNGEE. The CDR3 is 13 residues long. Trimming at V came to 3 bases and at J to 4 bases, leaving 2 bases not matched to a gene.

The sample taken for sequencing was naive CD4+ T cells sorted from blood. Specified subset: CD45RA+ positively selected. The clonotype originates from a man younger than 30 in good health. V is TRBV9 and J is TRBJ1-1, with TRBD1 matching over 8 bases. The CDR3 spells CASSATGGTEAFF. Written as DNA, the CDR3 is TGTGCCAGCAGCGCAACAGGGGGCACTGAAGCTTTCTTT.